This T cell receptor (beta chain) came from a study of blood T cells in healthy people across ages. Whole-study findings and limits: Donor CMV infection status was unknown, possibly confounding age-related changes in expanded clonotypes. A conclusive naive versus antigen-experienced comparison was prevented by the unsorted PBMCs.

Primers used in a second PCR of about 7 to 12 cycles were a sample-barcoded 5' primer and a J-beta primer mix. Via MiXCR, TCRdb re-called the 5' RACE reads, giving one row per CDR3 protein. Here the sample spans some 1 million distinct CDR3 sequences, 40% to 55% being singletons. A few counts support this clonotype. What it binds is not known. Germline-derived CDR1 and CDR2 are LNHNV and YYDKDF (reference sequence). The CDR3 is 16 amino acids. With 1 base clipped from V and 3 bases from J, the junction kept 2 bases outside the gene matches. The receptor was isolated from a woman aged 55-69 years in good health. This chain links TRBV15 with TRBJ2-3, with 12 bases fitting TRBD2. The material sequenced was blood. The CDR3 nucleotides read TGTGCCACCAGCAGAGCTAGCGGGAGGGTAACAGATACGCAGTATTTT. Protein: CATSRASGRVTDTQYF. The full variable domain, rest sourced from reference TRBV15 and TRBJ2-3, is DAMVIQNPRYQVTQFGKPVTLSCSQTLNHNVMYWYQQKSSQAPKLLFHYYDKDFNNEADTPDNFQSRRPNTSFCFLDIRSPGLGDTAMYLCATSRASGRVTDTQYFGPGTRLTVL.